These 7 T cell receptor beta chains share one sample of origin, sequenced in a study of cytomegalovirus exposure and HLA in healthy donors. The study ran its PCR with 60 Vbeta and 13 Jbeta primers. Profiled with immunoSEQ multiplex PCR; TCRdb holds only in-frame clones, not every one. This table lists over 65,000 clones. The material sequenced was PBMCs. These receptors all stem from a woman aged 25 to 39 in good health and CMV-seronegative.

The rearrangement uses TRBV7-2 and TRBJ2-7; TRBD1 might be the D (5 bases). Germline CDR1 is SGHTA and CDR2 is FQGNSA. This CDR3 contains 13 residues. The V gene lost 5 bases and the J gene lost 6 bases, with 14 bases spanning the gap. This chain's CDR3 is CASSPARGAEQYF. The CDR3 DNA follows: TGTGCCAGCAGCCCTGCGCGTGGGGCCGAGCAGTACTTC.

Comment on this clone: Other DNA sequences in this specimen translate into the identical CDR3. CDR3 in amino acids: CASSPNTGSGANVLTF. CDR3 coding DNA: TGTGCCAGCAGCCCAAATACAGGATCTGGGGCCAACGTCCTGACTTTC. The chain has TRBV4-2 and TRBJ2-6, with a tentative D call TRBD1 (5 bases). Germline CDR1 LGHNA, CDR2 YNFKEQ. This CDR3 spans 16 amino acids. V shed 4 bases and J shed 1 base, with 11 bases lying between them.

The chain combines TRBV5-1 with TRBJ2-1; 8 positions match TRBD1. Losses at the gene ends were 3 bases for V and 8 bases for J; bases not matched to a gene: 4. The CDR3 loop spans 13 amino acids. Germline V gene sequence: CDR1 SGHRS, CDR2 YFSETQ. In DNA, the CDR3 is TGCGCCAGCAGCTATGGACAGGGCTATGAGCAGTTCTTC. Residues: CASSYGQGYEQFF.

V gene TRBV19 combines with J gene TRBJ2-1; D unresolved. Trimming shortened V by 6 bases and J by 8 bases, and 14 bases separated the two germline ends. CDR1 is LNHDA and CDR2 is SQIVND in the germline V gene (reference sequence). This CDR3 region has 13 residues. The CDR3 region is CASSRVRRDEQFF. The CDR3 coding sequence is TGTGCCAGTAGCCGCGTTCGACGGGATGAGCAGTTCTTC.

The DNA for the CDR3 is TGTGCCAGCAGCGCACTGGGGGGGAACTATGGCTACACCTTC. Its translation: CASSALGGNYGYTF. V is TRBV7-9 and J is TRBJ1-2, with D possibly being TRBD1 (5 bases). The CDR3 has 14 residues. V lost 5 bases and J 2 bases, leaving 12 bases between the germline ends. Germline V gene sequence: CDR1 SEHNR, CDR2 FQNEAQ (reference sequence).

About this clone: Additional DNA sequences in this sample encode the identical CDR3. The chain carries TRBV19 and TRBJ1-1; perhaps TRBD1 as D (6 bases). Germline values: CDR1 LNHDA, CDR2 SQIVND (reference sequence). Trimming left V 6 bases short and J 1 base short, with 9 bases between. The CDR3 loop spans 13 amino acids. The CDR3 protein is CASSPTGNTEAFF. The CDR3 region has the DNA TGTGCCAGTAGCCCGACAGGGAACACTGAAGCTTTCTTT.

CDR3 sequence reads: CASTPQGARTEAFF. As DNA, the CDR3 is TGTGCCAGCACCCCACAGGGGGCGCGTACTGAAGCTTTCTTT. The rearrangement joins TRBV6-6 to TRBJ1-1; 9 bases fit TRBD1. CDR1 is MNHNY, CDR2 SVGAGI, per germline (reference sequence). V lost 7 bases, J lost 5 bases, and 8 bases stayed unmatched. This CDR3 is 14 amino acids long.